Each of the 6 T cell receptor beta chains below was sequenced from the same sample in a study of cytomegalovirus exposure and HLA in healthy donors. Assay used: immunoSEQ multiplex PCR; TCRdb lists only in-frame clones, some missing. Altogether 190,000 or so clones are present, around 81% being singletons, with the ten largest covering 2.5% to 3%. What was sequenced was PBMCs. The receptors stem from a woman aged 18-29 years in good health and CMV-seropositive.

The chain is built from TRBV2 and TRBJ1-5, with D hard to call. The V end lost 5 bases, the J end lost 3 bases, and 8 bases lay between the germline ends. The CDR3 has 13 amino acids. Germline CDR1 is SNHLY and CDR2 is FYNNEI. CDR3 DNA sequence: TGTGCCAGCAGTCCGGAGACCAATCAGCCCCAGCATTTT. Residues: CASSPETNQPQHF. Drawing the rest from reference TRBV2 and TRBJ1-5, the complete variable domain is EPEVTQTPSHQVTQMGQEVILRCVPISNHLYFYWYRQILGQKVEFLVSFYNNEISEKSEIFDDQFSVERPDGSNFTLKIRSTKLEDSAMYFCASSPETNQPQHFGDGTRLSIL.

The CDR3 region is CATGRGSYEQYF. The CDR3 region has the DNA TGTGCTACCGGGAGGGGCTCGTACGAGCAGTACTTC. The chain carries TRBV19 and TRBJ2-7; 8 nucleotides align to TRBD2. Germline V gene lookup returns CDR1 LNHDA and CDR2 SQIVND (reference sequence). The CDR3 consists of 12 residues.

The V call is TRBV27, the J call TRBJ2-1; TRBD2 matches 9 bases. CDR3 length: 15 amino acids. V was pared by 3 bases and J by 9 bases, with 9 bases of the junction left unmatched. Germline CDR1 MNHEY, CDR2 SMNVEV (reference sequence). DNA of the CDR3: TGTGCCAGCAGTTTCGGCGGGGGGGCCGCGGTTGAGCAGTTCTTC. As protein: CASSFGGGAAVEQFF.

The chain links TRBV7-8 to TRBJ1-2, with D perhaps TRBD1 (6 bases). From germline, CDR1 is SGHVS and CDR2 FQNEAQ. The CDR3 is 16 residues long. With 3 bases removed from V and 8 bases from J, the gap between germline ends came to 22 bases. The chain's CDR3 is CASSFASLGAGQGYTF. The CDR3, as DNA: TGTGCCAGCAGCTTCGCAAGTTTGGGGGCAGGTCAGGGCTACACCTTC.

The chain couples TRBV5-4 to TRBJ2-5, with 8 bases that match TRBD2. CDR3 length: 16 amino acids. The V segment lost 0 bases and the J segment 4 bases; nucleotides outside the gene matches: 8. Germline V gives CDR1 SGHNT, CDR2 YYREEE (reference sequence). The CDR3 loop is CASSLAAGGNGETQYF. Here the CDR3 DNA reads TGTGCCAGCAGCTTGGCCGCGGGGGGTAATGGAGAGACCCAGTACTTC.

The chain employs TRBV6-6 and TRBJ1-6, with D unclear. V was cut by 4 bases and J by 5 bases, with 6 bases left in between. Germline V gives CDR1 MNHNY, CDR2 SVGAGI (reference sequence). There are 13 residues in the CDR3. The CDR3 is CASSSTDNSPLHF. As DNA, the CDR3 is TGTGCCAGCAGTTCTACAGATAATTCACCCCTCCACTTT.